This entry lists 27 T cell receptor beta chains sequenced from one sample in a study of blood T cell repertoires in COVID-19. The assay was immunoSEQ multiplex PCR, and TCRdb's table has in-frame clones only and misses some. Of about 170,000 clones listed, 86% are singletons. Sequenced material: peripheral blood. The receptors come from a woman in her sixties with COVID-19, enrolled during active disease.

The J gene is TRBJ1-5, the V gene TRBV4-3; D is ambiguous. Trimming left V 1 base short and J 4 bases short, with 14 bases between. Germline V gene sequence: CDR1 LGHNA, CDR2 YSLEER. CDR3 size: 16 residues. The CDR3 bases are TGCGCCAGCAGCCAAGCCCGAGGACGGACTAATCAGCCCCAGCATTTT. Amino acids: CASSQARGRTNQPQHF.

This rearrangement joins TRBV13 to TRBJ2-7; 11 nucleotides agree with TRBD1. V lost 6 bases, J lost 4 bases, and 5 bases stayed unmatched. Germline V gene sequence: CDR1 PRHDT, CDR2 FYEKMQ (reference sequence). The CDR3 runs to 14 residues. The CDR3 DNA reads TGTGCCAGCAGATACGGACAGGGGGCTTACGAGCAGTACTTC. Translation gives CASRYGQGAYEQYF.

The chain recombines TRBV2 with TRBJ2-1, with 11 bases that match TRBD2. Losses at the gene ends were 10 bases for V and 7 bases for J; bases not matched to a gene: 12. This CDR3 contains 15 residues. CDR1 and CDR2 (germline): SNHLY, FYNNEI. CDR3 protein: CATKQLAGVVNEQFF. CDR3 nucleotide sequence: TGTGCCACGAAGCAACTAGCGGGAGTTGTAAATGAGCAGTTCTTC.

This rearrangement joins TRBV3-1 (or the pseudogene TRBV3-2) to TRBJ1-2; no clear D. Per germline, CDR1 LGHDT and CDR2 YNNKEL (reference sequence). This CDR3 spans 12 amino acids. V was shortened by 0 bases and J by 6 bases, with 5 bases between the two germline ends. In DNA, the CDR3 is TGTGCCAGCAGCCAAGATCTCGATGGCTACACCTTC. This encodes CASSQDLDGYTF.

The genes are TRBV7-8 and TRBJ1-5, with 8 bases that match TRBD1. Per germline, CDR1 SGHVS and CDR2 FQNEAQ. Trimming took 4 bases from V and 6 from J; bases not matched to a gene: 11. This CDR3 is 16 amino acids long. DNA of the CDR3: TGTGCCAGCAGCTCTTCTTTGACAGGGGTAGTTCAGCCCCAGCATTTT. It encodes CASSSSLTGVVQPQHF.

V gene TRBV7-9 combines with J gene TRBJ2-3; the D gene is possibly TRBD2 (5 bases). The germline V gene has CDR1 SEHNR and CDR2 FQNEAQ (reference sequence). The V end lost 2 bases, the J end lost 4 bases, and 7 bases lay between the germline ends. The CDR3 sequence is 13 residues long. CDR3 DNA: TGTGCCAGCAGCTTAATAGCGTCAGATACGCAGTATTTT. This encodes CASSLIASDTQYF. The full variable domain, rest sourced from reference TRBV7-9 and TRBJ2-3, is DTGVSQNPRHKITKRGQNVTFRCDPISEHNRLYWYRQTLGQGPEFLTYFQNEAQLEKSRLLSDRFSAERPKGSFSTLEIQRTEQGDSAMYLCASSLIASDTQYFGPGTRLTVL.

The chain recombines TRBV4-3 with TRBJ1-4, with TRBD1 as a possible D gene (5 bases). Germline lookup yields CDR1 LGHNA and CDR2 YSLEER. This CDR3 has 13 amino acids. V was clipped by 0 bases and J by 14 bases, with 13 bases between them. The CDR3 DNA sequence: TGCGCCAGCAGCCAAGAACGGGACTTAGGTCTGTTTTTT. It codes for CASSQERDLGLFF.

The chain links TRBV7-9 to TRBJ2-7; tentative D call: TRBD2 (5 bases). Trimming took 3 bases from V and 7 from J, leaving 19 bases between them. Germline V CDR1 and CDR2: SEHNR, FQNEAQ (reference sequence). The CDR3 consists of 15 residues. For the CDR3, the DNA is TGTGCCAGCAGCTTGGCGGGTAGCCGTTGGGGTGAGCAGTACTTC. Translation: CASSLAGSRWGEQYF.

V is TRBV27 and J is TRBJ1-4; TRBD1 matches 7 bases. J lost 5 bases, V lost 4 bases, and 4 bases had no gene match. The CDR3 contains 14 residues. Germline V lookup: CDR1 MNHEY, CDR2 SMNVEV (reference sequence). This CDR3 is CASSSSGGNEKLFF. The CDR3, as DNA: TGTGCCAGCAGTTCCTCAGGGGGAAATGAAAAACTGTTTTTT.

The J gene is TRBJ2-5, the V gene TRBV3-1 (or the pseudogene TRBV3-2); 8 bases fit TRBD1. Germline CDR1 and CDR2: LGHDT and YNNKEL (reference sequence). This CDR3 is 15 amino acids long. The V segment lost 1 base and the J segment 2 bases; nucleotides outside the gene matches: 3. This chain's CDR3 is CASSQAGGGQETQYF. Here the CDR3 DNA reads TGTGCCAGCAGCCAAGCAGGGGGCGGGCAAGAGACCCAGTACTTC.

There are a few counts of this clone. This chain uses TRBV19 with TRBJ1-2, with 10 nucleotides matching TRBD1. CDR3 size: 16 residues. Trimming at V came to 4 bases and at J to 6 bases, leaving 11 bases not matched to a gene. Germline CDR1 LNHDA, CDR2 SQIVND (reference sequence). CDR3 DNA: TGTGCCAGTAGTACCCTCGGGACAGGGGAAGGGAATGGCTACACCTTC. Its translation is CASSTLGTGEGNGYTF.

Turning to this clone: One end of the junction is discordant with germline, which a read error may explain. The V and J genes are TRBV10-1 and TRBJ2-2; D is unresolved. The CDR3 is made up of 16 amino acids. Germline V CDR1 and CDR2: WNHNN, SYGVQD (reference sequence). The CDR3 DNA reads TGCGCCAGCAGTCAGTCGTTCGACACCGACACCGGGGAGCTGTTTTTT. As protein: CASSQSFDTDTGELFF.

The CDR3 sequence is CATSRGDTYGYTF. DNA for the CDR3: TGTGCCACCAGCAGGGGGGACACCTATGGCTACACCTTC. J is TRBJ1-2 and V is TRBV15, with D possibly TRBD1 on 6 matching bases. The CDR3 loop spans 13 amino acids. Per germline, CDR1 LNHNV and CDR2 YYDKDF (reference sequence). Trimming shortened V by 3 bases and J by 4 bases, and 9 bases separated the two germline ends.

The chain joins TRBV5-6 to TRBJ2-7; 8 bases are a match to TRBD1. The CDR3 contains 14 residues. V was pared by 4 bases and J by 1 base, with 4 bases of the junction left unmatched. From germline, CDR1 is SGHDT and CDR2 YYEEEE. CDR3 sequence: CASSPDRASYEQYF. For the CDR3, the DNA is TGTGCCAGCAGCCCGGACAGGGCGTCCTACGAGCAGTACTTC.

This sequence joins TRBV11-2 and TRBJ1-5, with D unresolved. Per germline, CDR1 SGHAT and CDR2 FQNNGV. Trimming stripped 5 bases from V and 0 bases from J, with 11 bases between. CDR3 size: 15 residues. This chain's CDR3 is CASSPQPYSNQPQHF. The CDR3 DNA reads as TGTGCCAGCAGCCCACAGCCCTATAGCAATCAGCCCCAGCATTTT.

The chain employs TRBV4-1 and TRBJ2-7; weak D call: TRBD1 (6 bases). The V gene's germline CDR1 is MGHRA and CDR2 YSYEKL. V lost 4 bases to trimming and J lost 0 bases, with 10 bases between them. CDR3 length equals 14 residues. Here the CDR3 DNA reads TGCGCCAGCAGCCCGGACAGATCCTCCTACGAGCAGTACTTC. Translated, it gives CASSPDRSSYEQYF.

As DNA, the CDR3 is TGTGCCAGCAGGACCGGGACTAGCGGGACGCGGCAGTACTTC. It specifies CASRTGTSGTRQYF. The chain links TRBV6-6 to TRBJ2-7, with 13 bases matching TRBD2. This CDR3 has 14 residues. Trimming at V came to 6 bases and at J to 9 bases, leaving 8 bases not matched to a gene. Germline CDR1 and CDR2: MNHNY and SVGAGI (reference sequence).

There are a few counts of this clone. The V gene is TRBV30, the J gene TRBJ2-7; TRBD2 agrees at 10 bases. Looked up from germline, CDR1 is GTSNPN and CDR2 is SVGIG (reference sequence). Unmatched junction bases numbered 4, after V lost 1 base and J lost 7 bases. The CDR3 totals 13 residues. The CDR3 sequence: CAWSASGSREQYF. CDR3 coding DNA: TGTGCCTGGAGTGCTAGCGGGAGTCGGGAGCAGTACTTC. Filled out from reference TRBV30 and TRBJ2-7, the complete variable domain reads SQTIHQWPATLVQPVGSPLSLECTVEGTSNPNLYWYRQAAGRGLQLLFYSVGIGQISSEVPQNLSASRPQDRQFILSSKKLLLSDSGFYLCAWSASGSREQYFGPGTRLTVT.

The CDR3 loop reads CASSLAGTYYGYTF. CDR3 in DNA: TGTGCCAGCAGCTTAGCTGGGACATACTATGGCTACACCTTC. This chain joins TRBV7-9 and TRBJ1-2; D might be TRBD1 (6 bases). This CDR3 region has 14 residues. Looked up from germline, CDR1 is SEHNR and CDR2 is FQNEAQ (reference sequence). The ends were cut back, 0 bases at V and 3 bases at J, with 8 bases in the middle.

The chain couples TRBV9 to TRBJ1-2; a weak D match, TRBD1 (5 bases). The CDR3 extends over 15 amino acids. Germline lookup yields CDR1 SGDLS and CDR2 YYNGEE. Trimming left V 0 bases short and J 4 bases short, with 13 bases between. The CDR3 nucleotides read TGTGCCAGCAGCGTAGCCCCCCAGGGCTCCTATGGCTACACCTTC. The encoded protein is CASSVAPQGSYGYTF.

The rearrangement joins TRBV30 to TRBJ1-4; no clear D. Trimming cost V 2 bases and J 8 bases, with 21 bases left between them. The germline CDR1 and CDR2 sequences are GTSNPN and SVGIG (reference sequence). This CDR3 is built from 16 residues. This CDR3 is CAWSPVRGYSGEKLFF. The CDR3 bases are TGTGCCTGGAGTCCGGTCCGGGGATACTCGGGGGAAAAACTGTTTTTT.

J is TRBJ1-3 and V is TRBV11-2, with 11 bases lining up with TRBD1. The CDR3 runs 16 residues. The germline gives CDR1 SGHAT, CDR2 FQNNGV. The V and J ends lost 5 bases and 0 bases, in that order; junction bases with no gene match: 3. The CDR3 is CASSPGTGGSGNTIYF. For the CDR3, the DNA is TGTGCCAGCAGCCCCGGGACAGGGGGCTCTGGAAACACCATATATTTT.

J is TRBJ2-3 and V is TRBV6-4; TRBD1 agrees at 7 bases. This CDR3 is built from 15 residues. The V gene end was trimmed by 6 bases and the J gene end by 3 bases; junction bases not matched to a gene: 9. Germline values: CDR1 MRHNA, CDR2 SNTAGT. CDR3 amino acids: CASSPGTEPTDTQYF. Here the CDR3 DNA reads TGTGCCAGCAGCCCCGGGACAGAACCAACAGATACGCAGTATTTT.

The J gene is TRBJ2-7, the V gene TRBV4-1; 8 bases map to TRBD1. The germline gives CDR1 MGHRA, CDR2 YSYEKL. The CDR3 has 16 residues. V was pared by 0 bases and J by 1 base, with 5 bases of the junction left unmatched. In DNA, the CDR3 is TGCGCCAGCAGCCAAGATCTGACAGGGGATTCCTACGAGCAGTACTTC. Translation gives CASSQDLTGDSYEQYF.

The chain links TRBV19 to TRBJ2-3, with D perhaps TRBD1 (5 bases). Germline V gives CDR1 LNHDA, CDR2 SQIVND (reference sequence). This CDR3 comprises 16 residues. V lost 6 bases to trimming and J lost 1 base, with 17 bases between them. The CDR3 protein is CASSPHRLDGTDTQYF. The CDR3 DNA follows: TGTGCCAGTAGCCCACACAGGCTCGATGGCACAGATACGCAGTATTTT.

The rearrangement joins TRBV6-5 to TRBJ2-3; D remains unclear. Germline-derived CDR1 and CDR2 are MNHEY and SVGAGI. Trimming removed 5 bases at V and 4 bases at J, with 7 bases between. This CDR3 has 12 amino acids. CDR3: CASSPEADTQYF. CDR3 coding DNA: TGTGCCAGCAGTCCTGAGGCAGATACGCAGTATTTT.

This clone was detected only a few times. The chain has TRBV19 and TRBJ2-3; 8 nucleotides align to TRBD2. The V gene's germline CDR1 is LNHDA and CDR2 SQIVND (reference sequence). With V trimmed by 5 bases and J by 4 bases, 8 bases remained unmatched. The CDR3 spans 15 residues. CDR3 DNA: TGTGCCAGTAGTGTTGGGACTAGGAGGGCAGATACGCAGTATTTT. Protein product: CASSVGTRRADTQYF.